The following is a TCR beta chain sequence with its context. This sample is part of a study of control samples from healthy donors and cancer patients. Here immunoSEQ multiplex PCR was the method, and the copy in TCRdb shows in-frame clones only, minus some. This table has fewer than 80,000 clones, nearly 90% appearing once. The CDR3 consists of 13 residues. Per germline, CDR1 SGHDT and CDR2 YYEEEE. Between the trimmed V and J ends, which lost 4 bases and 4 bases, there was a span of 11 bases. The sequenced material came from PBMCs. The sequence came from a man aged 55 to 70 with colorectal cancer. The chain uses TRBV5-6 and TRBJ1-2; TRBD1 is a possible D gene (6 bases). CDR3 sequence reads: CASSPRGSYGYTF. In nucleotides, the CDR3 is TGTGCCAGCAGCCCCAGGGGAAGCTATGGCTACACCTTC.